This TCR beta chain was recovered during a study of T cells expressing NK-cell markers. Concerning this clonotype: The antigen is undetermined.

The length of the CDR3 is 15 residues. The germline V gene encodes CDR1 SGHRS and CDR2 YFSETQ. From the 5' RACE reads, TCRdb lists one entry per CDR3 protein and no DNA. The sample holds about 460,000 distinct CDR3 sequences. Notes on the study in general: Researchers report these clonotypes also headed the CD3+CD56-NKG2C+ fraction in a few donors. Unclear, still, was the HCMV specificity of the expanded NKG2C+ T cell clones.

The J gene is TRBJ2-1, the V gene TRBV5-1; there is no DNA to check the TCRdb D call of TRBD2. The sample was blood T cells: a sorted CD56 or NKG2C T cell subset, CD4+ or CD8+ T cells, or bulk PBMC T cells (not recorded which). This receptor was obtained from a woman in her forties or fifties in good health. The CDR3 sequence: CASSGGAGLRNEQFF. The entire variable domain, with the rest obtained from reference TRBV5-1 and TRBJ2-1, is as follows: KAGVTQTPRYLIKTRGQQVTLSCSPISGHRSVSWYQQTPGQGLQFLFEYFSETQRNKGNFPGRFSGRQFSNSRSEMNVSTLELGDSALYLCASSGGAGLRNEQFFGPGTRLTVL.